Listed here is a single T cell receptor (beta chain). In its sample, this clone was seen a few times. Its specific antigen is unknown. No much larger clonotype is one base removed from it; base qualities were not supplied. The data stem from a study of PD-L1 blockade in urothelial cancer (dated by TCRdb to the late 2010s). Study-wide context: Every patient began therapy in the mid-2010s and was given atezolizumab 1,200 mg intravenously every 3 weeks. About 85% of the roughly 30 patients were males with bladder-origin urothelial cancer, and about 60% of the roughly 30 reported a prior smoking history. An ECOG performance status of 0 or 1 was recorded for the patients, and 0 to 3 prior chemotherapy regimens had been received by the patients. Blood samples were analyzed at two time points: 3 weeks after treatment start (second dose) and 6 weeks after treatment start. Blood samples yielded a median of around 130,000 T cells and more than 80,000 unique TCRs, with median clonality roughly 0.084. Somatic, immune and clinical correlates of response to PD-L1 blockade with atezolizumab in urothelial cancer were the focus of an exploratory multi-omic analysis. Pretreatment tumor samples and matched peripheral blood, collected serially before and after atezolizumab treatment, underwent TCR sequencing. Durable clinical benefit was defined as progression-free survival longer than 6 months, and TCR features were also tested against progression-free and overall survival. In the same patients, whole exome sequencing and RNA sequencing of pretreatment tumors were performed in addition to TCR sequencing. Durable clinical benefit was achieved by nine patients but not by the remaining 20. Twenty-nine patients had pretreatment blood TCR-seq, about 25 had at least one posttreatment blood collection, and about 25 had tumor TCR-seq. Study-level results and caveats: A pretreatment peripheral blood TCR clonality below the median was linked to improved progression-free and overall survival. Greater expansion of tumor-associated TCR clones in peripheral blood 3 weeks after the start of treatment was observed in patients with durable benefit (n of about 20, p = 0.022). Because the sample size was small (n of about 30) and many exploratory analyses were performed, the results are intended to be hypothesis-generating.

To estimate absolute template abundance from read counts, synthetic TCR analog templates were spiked into each PCR. The immunoSEQ assay was used to amplify TCRbeta CDR3 regions from genomic DNA with bias-controlled V and J gene primers. Rearranged TCRbeta segments were sequenced at approximately 20X coverage. The published analysis was carried out like this. Sequencing errors were corrected by clustering, and CDR3s were annotated against IMGT so that V, D and J genes could be assigned. Only productive TCRbeta rearrangements were used in downstream analyses, excluding out-of-frame or stop-codon sequences. Clonality was calculated as one minus the Shannon entropy normalized by the log of the number of unique productive sequences. Clones differing between time points or between blood and tumor were identified using Fisher's exact test with Benjamini-Hochberg correction, with an adjusted p below 0.01 applied as the threshold. What TCRdb holds here is the immuneACCESS table cut down to in-frame rearrangements. Part of the clones is not present; checked against another copy, under half of the missing clones reflect an unresolved V gene, and the others are unexplained. The V and J calls and clone size come from that table; D and trimming were worked out from the DNA. The sample yields more than 50,000 clones; roughly 80% were counted once. 4% to 5% of the sample is held by the ten biggest clonotypes.

The cohort comprised around 31 patients with locally advanced or metastatic urothelial carcinoma treated at Memorial Sloan Kettering on a trial protocol. Peripheral blood mononuclear cells were collected from each patient pretreatment and during treatment, giving between 1 and 8 total time points per patient. The Qiagen DNeasy Blood extraction kit was used to purify genomic DNA from total PBMCs and tumor samples. PBMCs were collected pretreatment and during treatment, and were isolated and stored as previously described. CDR1 and CDR2, looked up from the germline V gene (reference sequence), are SEHNR and FQNEAQ. Ends trimmed: V by 3 bases, J by 4 bases; bases unmatched to a gene: 8. Measured from the cysteine to the phenylalanine, the CDR3 is 15 residues long. Kept here is only the CDR3 DNA, which spans 45 bases and is read in frame from base 1.

The receptor comes from a man aged 65 to 85 with urothelial cancer. This chain is built from TRBV7-9 and TRBJ1-2; TRBD1 matches 7 bases in the middle. The sample was PBMCs, taken around atezolizumab (anti-PD-L1) treatment. Here is the DNA: TGTGCCAGCAGCTTCCTCGGGACAGAAGCCTATGGCTACACCTTC. Its protein is CASSFLGTEAYGYTF.